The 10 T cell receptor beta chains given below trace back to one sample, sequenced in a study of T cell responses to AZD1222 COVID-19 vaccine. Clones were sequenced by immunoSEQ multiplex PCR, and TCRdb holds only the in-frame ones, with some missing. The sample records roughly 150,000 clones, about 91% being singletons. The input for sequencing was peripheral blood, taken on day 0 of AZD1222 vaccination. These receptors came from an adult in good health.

CDR3 loop: CASSIGPVETQYF. CDR3 DNA: TGTGCCAGTAGTATCGGGCCGGTCGAGACCCAGTACTTC. V gene TRBV19 combines with J gene TRBJ2-5, with D uncertain. CDR3 size: 13 residues. V shed 3 bases and J shed 5 bases, with 10 bases lying between them. Germline V gene sequence: CDR1 LNHDA, CDR2 SQIVND (reference sequence). Full variable domain (outside the CDR3, taken from reference TRBV19 and TRBJ2-5): DGGITQSPKYLFRKEGQNVTLSCEQNLNHDAMYWYRQDPGQGLRLIYYSQIVNDFQKGDIAEGYSVSREKKESFPLTVTSAQKNPTAFYLCASSIGPVETQYFGPGTRLLVL.

This CDR3 reads CSAAPDYNYGYTF. The CDR3 bases are TGCAGCGCCGCACCCGACTATAACTATGGCTACACCTTC. The V gene is TRBV29-1, the J gene TRBJ1-2; D remains ambiguous. CDR1 and CDR2 (germline): SQVTM, ANQGSEA. The ends were cut back, 7 bases at V and 1 base at J, with 13 bases in the middle. The CDR3 covers 13 residues. The full variable domain, in which reference TRBV29-1 and TRBJ1-2 provide the parts outside the CDR3, is SAVISQKPSRDICQRGTSLTIQCQVDSQVTMMFWYRQQPGQSLTLIATANQGSEATYESGFVIDKFPISRPNLTFSTLTVSNMSPEDSSIYLCSAAPDYNYGYTFGSGTRLTVV.

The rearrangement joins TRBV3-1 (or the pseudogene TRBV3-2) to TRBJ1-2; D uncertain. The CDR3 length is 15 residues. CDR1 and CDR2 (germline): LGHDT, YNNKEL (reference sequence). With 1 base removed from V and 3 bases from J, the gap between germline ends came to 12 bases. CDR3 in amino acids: CASSQGPGMYYGYTF. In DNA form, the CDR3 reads TGTGCCAGCAGCCAAGGTCCGGGGATGTACTATGGCTACACCTTC.

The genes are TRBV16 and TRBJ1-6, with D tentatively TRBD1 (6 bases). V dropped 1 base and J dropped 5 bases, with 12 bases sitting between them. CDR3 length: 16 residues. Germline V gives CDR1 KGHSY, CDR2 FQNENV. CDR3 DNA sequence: TGTGCCAGCAGCCAATTCCAGGGGCCAGATAATTCACCCCTCCACTTT. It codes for CASSQFQGPDNSPLHF.

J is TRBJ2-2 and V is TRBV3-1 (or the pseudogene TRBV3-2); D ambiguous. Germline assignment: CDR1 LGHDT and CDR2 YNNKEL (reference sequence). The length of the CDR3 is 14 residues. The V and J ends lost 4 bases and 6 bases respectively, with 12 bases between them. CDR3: CASSPRRNPGELFF. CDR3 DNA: TGTGCCAGCAGCCCGCGACGAAATCCCGGGGAGCTGTTTTTT.

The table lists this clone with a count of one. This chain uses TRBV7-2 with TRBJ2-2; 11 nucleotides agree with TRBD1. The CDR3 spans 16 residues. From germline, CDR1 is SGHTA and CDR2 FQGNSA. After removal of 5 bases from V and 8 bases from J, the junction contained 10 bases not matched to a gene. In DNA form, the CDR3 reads TGTGCCAGCAGCCCCCGGACAGGGGGCTGGGAAGGGGAGCTGTTTTTT. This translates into CASSPRTGGWEGELFF.

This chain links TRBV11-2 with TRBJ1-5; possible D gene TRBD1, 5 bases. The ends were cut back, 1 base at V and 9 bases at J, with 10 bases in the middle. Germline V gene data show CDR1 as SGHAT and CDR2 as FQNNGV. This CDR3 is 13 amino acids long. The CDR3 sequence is CASSLGGLAPQHF. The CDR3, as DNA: TGTGCCAGCAGCTTAGGGGGCCTAGCGCCCCAGCATTTT.

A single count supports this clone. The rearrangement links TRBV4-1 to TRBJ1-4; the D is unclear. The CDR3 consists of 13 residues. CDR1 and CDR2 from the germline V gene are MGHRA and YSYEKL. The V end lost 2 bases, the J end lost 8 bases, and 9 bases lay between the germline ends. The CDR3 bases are TGCGCCAGCAGCCAACACGCGGGGGAAAAACTGTTTTTT. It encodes CASSQHAGEKLFF.

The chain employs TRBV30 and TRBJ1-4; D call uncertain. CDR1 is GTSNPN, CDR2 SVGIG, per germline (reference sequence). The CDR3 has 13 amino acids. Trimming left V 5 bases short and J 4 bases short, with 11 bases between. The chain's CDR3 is CAWASDINEKLFF. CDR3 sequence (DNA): TGTGCCTGGGCAAGTGATATTAATGAAAAACTGTTTTTT.

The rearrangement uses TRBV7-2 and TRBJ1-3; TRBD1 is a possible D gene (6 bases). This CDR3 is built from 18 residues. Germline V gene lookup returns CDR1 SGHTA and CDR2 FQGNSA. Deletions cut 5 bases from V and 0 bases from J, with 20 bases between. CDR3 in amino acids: CASSLSMSGGHSGNTIYF. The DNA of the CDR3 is TGTGCCAGCAGCCTATCTATGTCTGGGGGCCACTCTGGAAACACCATATATTTT.